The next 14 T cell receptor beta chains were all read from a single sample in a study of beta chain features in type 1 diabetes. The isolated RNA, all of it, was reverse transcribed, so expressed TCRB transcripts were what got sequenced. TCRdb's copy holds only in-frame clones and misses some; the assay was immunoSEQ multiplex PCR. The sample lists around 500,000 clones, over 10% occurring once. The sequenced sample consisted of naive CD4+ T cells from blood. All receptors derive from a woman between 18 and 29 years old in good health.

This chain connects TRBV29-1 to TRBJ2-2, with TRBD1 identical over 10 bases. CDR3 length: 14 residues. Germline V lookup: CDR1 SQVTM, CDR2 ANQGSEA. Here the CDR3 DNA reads TGCAGTGTCCGGGACAGGGGGAACACCGGGGAGCTGTTTTTT. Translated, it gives CSVRDRGNTGELFF.

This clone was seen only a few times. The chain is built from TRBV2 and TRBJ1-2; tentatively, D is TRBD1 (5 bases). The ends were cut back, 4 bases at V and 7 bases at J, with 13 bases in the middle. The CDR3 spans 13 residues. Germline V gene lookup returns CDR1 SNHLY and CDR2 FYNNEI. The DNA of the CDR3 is TGTGCCAGCAGTGTTAAGGGACCGACTGGCTACACCTTC. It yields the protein CASSVKGPTGYTF.

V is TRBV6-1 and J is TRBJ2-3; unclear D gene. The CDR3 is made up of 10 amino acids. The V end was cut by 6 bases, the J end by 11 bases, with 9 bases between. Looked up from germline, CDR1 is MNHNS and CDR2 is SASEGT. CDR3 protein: CASSATRQYF. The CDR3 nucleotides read TGTGCCAGCAGCGCGACGAGGCAGTATTTT.

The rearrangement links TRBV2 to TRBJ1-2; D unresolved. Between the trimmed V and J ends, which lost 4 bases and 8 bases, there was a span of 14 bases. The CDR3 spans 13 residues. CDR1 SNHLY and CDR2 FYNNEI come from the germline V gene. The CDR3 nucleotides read TGTGCCAGCAGTGTTTTAGGGCTGGGAGGCTACACCTTC. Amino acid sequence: CASSVLGLGGYTF.

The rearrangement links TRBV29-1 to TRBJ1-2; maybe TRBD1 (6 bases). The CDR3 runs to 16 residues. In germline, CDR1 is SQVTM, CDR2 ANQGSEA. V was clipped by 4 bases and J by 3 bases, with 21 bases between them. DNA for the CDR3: TGCAGCGTTGTTCTATTGGGGGCAGGGGAGCACTATGGCTACACCTTC. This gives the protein CSVVLLGAGEHYGYTF. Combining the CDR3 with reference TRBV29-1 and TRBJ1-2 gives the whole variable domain SAVISQKPSRDICQRGTSLTIQCQVDSQVTMMFWYRQQPGQSLTLIATANQGSEATYESGFVIDKFPISRPNLTFSTLTVSNMSPEDSSIYLCSVVLLGAGEHYGYTFGSGTRLTVV.

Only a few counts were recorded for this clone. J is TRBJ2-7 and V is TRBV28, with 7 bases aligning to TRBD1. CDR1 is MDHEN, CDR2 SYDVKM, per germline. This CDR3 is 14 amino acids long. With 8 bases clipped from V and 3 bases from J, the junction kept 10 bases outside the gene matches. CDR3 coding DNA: TGTGCCAGCTGCACCCGGGACAGAAACTACGAGCAGTACGTC. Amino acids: CASCTRDRNYEQYV.

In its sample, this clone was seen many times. The DNA for the CDR3 is TGTGCCGCGACTGGAGTTAGCACAGATACGCAGTATTTT. This sequence encodes CAATGVSTDTQYF. The chain combines TRBV7-9 with TRBJ2-3; D is unresolved. The germline V and J ends were trimmed by 11 bases and 0 bases, with 12 bases remaining between them. Germline CDR1 reads SEHNR; CDR2 reads FQNEAQ (reference sequence). The CDR3 has 13 residues.

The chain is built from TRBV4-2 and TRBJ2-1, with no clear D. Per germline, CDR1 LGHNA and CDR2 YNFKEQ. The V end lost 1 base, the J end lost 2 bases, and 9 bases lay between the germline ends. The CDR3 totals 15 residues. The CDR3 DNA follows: TGTGCCAGCAGCCAAGCGGGCCTTACCTACAATGAGCAGTTCTTC. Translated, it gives CASSQAGLTYNEQFF.

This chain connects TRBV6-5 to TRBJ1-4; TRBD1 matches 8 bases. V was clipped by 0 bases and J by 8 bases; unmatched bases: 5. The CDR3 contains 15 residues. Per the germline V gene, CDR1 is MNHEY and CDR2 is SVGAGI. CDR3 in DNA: TGTGCCAGCAGTTACTCCGTTGGACAGGGCGAAAAACTGTTTTTT. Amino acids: CASSYSVGQGEKLFF.

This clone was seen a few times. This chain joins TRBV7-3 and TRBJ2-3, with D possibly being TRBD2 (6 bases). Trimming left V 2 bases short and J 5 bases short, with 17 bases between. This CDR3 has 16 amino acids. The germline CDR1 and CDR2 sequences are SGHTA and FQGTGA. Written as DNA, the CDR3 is TGTGCCAGCAGCTTATCCGGCGGGAAAGGATTAGATACGCAGTATTTT. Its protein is CASSLSGGKGLDTQYF.

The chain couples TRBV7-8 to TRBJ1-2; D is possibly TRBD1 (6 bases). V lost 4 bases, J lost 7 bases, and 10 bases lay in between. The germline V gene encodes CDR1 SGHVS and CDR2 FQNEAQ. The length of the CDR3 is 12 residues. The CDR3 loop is CASSSQGFGYTF. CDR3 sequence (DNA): TGTGCCAGCAGCTCCCAGGGGTTTGGCTACACCTTC.

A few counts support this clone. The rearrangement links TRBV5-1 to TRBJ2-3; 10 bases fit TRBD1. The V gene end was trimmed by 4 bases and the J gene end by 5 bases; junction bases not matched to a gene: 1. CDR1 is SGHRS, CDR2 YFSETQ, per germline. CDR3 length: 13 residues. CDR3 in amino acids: CASSGTGEDTQYF. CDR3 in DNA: TGCGCCAGCAGCGGGACAGGGGAAGATACGCAGTATTTT.

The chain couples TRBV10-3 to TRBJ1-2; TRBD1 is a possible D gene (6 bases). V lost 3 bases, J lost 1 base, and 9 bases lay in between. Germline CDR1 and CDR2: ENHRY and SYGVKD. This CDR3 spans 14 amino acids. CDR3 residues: CAISERDNNYGYTF. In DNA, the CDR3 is TGTGCCATCAGTGAACGGGACAATAACTATGGCTACACCTTC.

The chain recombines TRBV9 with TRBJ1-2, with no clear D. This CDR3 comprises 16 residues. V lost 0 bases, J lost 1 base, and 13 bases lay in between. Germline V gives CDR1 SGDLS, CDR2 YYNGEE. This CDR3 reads CASSVGAPGVNYGYTF. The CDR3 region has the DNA TGTGCCAGCAGCGTAGGCGCGCCAGGCGTTAACTATGGCTACACCTTC.